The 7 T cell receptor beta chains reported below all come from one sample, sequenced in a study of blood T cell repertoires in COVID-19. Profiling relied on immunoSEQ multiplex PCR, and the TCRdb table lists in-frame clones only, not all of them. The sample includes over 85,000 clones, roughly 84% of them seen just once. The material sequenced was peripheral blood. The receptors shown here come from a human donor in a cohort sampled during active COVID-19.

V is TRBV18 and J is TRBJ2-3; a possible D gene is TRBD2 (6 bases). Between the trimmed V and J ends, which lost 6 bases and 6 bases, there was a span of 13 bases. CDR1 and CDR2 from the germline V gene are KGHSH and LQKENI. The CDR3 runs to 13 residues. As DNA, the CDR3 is TGTGCCAGCTCCCTTGGTGCGGGGGATACGCAGTATTTT. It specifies CASSLGAGDTQYF.

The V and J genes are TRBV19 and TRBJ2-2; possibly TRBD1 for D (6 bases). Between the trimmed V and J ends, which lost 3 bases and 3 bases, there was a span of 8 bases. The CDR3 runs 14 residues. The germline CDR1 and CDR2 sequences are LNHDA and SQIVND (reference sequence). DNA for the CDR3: TGTGCCAGTAGTATGAGGACAGACACCGGGGAGCTGTTTTTT. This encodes CASSMRTDTGELFF.

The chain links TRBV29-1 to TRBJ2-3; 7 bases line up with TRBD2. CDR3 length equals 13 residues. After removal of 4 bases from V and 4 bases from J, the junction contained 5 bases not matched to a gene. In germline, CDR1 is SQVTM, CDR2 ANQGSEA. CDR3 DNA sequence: TGCAGCGTTGCCGGCGGGAGCGCAGATACGCAGTATTTT. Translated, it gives CSVAGGSADTQYF.

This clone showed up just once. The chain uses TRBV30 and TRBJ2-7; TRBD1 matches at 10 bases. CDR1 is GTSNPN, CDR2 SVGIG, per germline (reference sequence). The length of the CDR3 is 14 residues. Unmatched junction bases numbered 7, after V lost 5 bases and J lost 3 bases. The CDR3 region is CAWALGTGVYEQYF. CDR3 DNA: TGTGCCTGGGCCCTTGGGACAGGGGTCTACGAGCAGTACTTC.

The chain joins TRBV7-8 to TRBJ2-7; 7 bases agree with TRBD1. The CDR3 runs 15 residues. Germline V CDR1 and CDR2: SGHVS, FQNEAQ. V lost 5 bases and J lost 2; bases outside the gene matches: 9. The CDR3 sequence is CASSPHRQGTYEQYF. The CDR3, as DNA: TGTGCCAGCAGCCCGCATCGACAGGGAACCTACGAGCAGTACTTC.

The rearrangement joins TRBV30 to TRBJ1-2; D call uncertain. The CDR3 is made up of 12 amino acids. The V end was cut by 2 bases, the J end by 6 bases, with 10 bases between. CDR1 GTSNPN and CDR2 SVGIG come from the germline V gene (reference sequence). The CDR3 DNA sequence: TGTGCCTGGAGTCGGATAGCTCATGGCTACACCTTC. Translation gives CAWSRIAHGYTF.

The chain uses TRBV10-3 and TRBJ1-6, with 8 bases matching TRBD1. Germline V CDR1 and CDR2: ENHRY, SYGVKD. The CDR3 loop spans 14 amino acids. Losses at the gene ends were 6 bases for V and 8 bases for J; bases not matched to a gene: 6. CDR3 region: CAIRMDRDDSPLHF. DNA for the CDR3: TGTGCCATCAGGATGGACAGGGACGATTCACCCCTCCACTTT.